The T cell receptor (beta chain) described here comes from a study of shared clonotypes between healthy human individuals. Study-wide background: The study enrolled a couple of women and three men aged 18 to 49.

This clone was detected a few times. Its antigen remains unidentified. The study enrolled healthy HIV-negative adults without recent acute infections or vaccinations as donors. Donors, without exception, were Caucasian adults residing in Nashville, Tennessee. V was pared by 0 bases and J by 6 bases, with 3 bases between. This CDR3 contains 12 residues. Germline assignment: CDR1 LNHNV and CDR2 YYDKDF (reference sequence). Study findings and constraints: Despite large depth, sorted-subset datasets appeared incompletely sequenced.

The repertoire was sequenced with immunoSEQ multiplex PCR; TCRdb's copy has only in-frame clones and lacks some. The table shows roughly 2.6 million clones, with 90% to 95% occurring only once. The chain uses TRBV15 and TRBJ1-5; D call uncertain. The origin of this receptor is a man younger than 30 in good health. The sample was naive CD4+ T cells sorted from blood. The subset denotes: CD45RA+ positively selected. The DNA of the CDR3 is TGTGCCACCAGCAGAGAGGCTCAGCCCCAGCATTTT. This sequence encodes CATSREAQPQHF.